This section outlines one T cell receptor (beta chain) sequence together with its context. Its target is not known. The record originates from a study of beta chain features in type 1 diabetes. On the study more broadly: Patient and healthy donor groups were alike in age, gender and cell yields. Whole-study findings and limits: A potential PCR bias toward shorter templates would be equal in patient and control samples.

Expressed TCRB transcripts were sequenced after all isolated RNA was converted to cDNA. Libraries were prepared by immunoSEQ multiplex PCR; TCRdb keeps only in-frame clonotypes and omits some of them. The sample yields a few hundred thousand clones, 15% to 20% seen once. The authors sorted CD4+ naive, central memory, regulatory and stem cell-like memory cells via CD45RO/CCR7/CD25/CD127/CD95/CD27. This sequence was found in a woman aged 18-30 years in good health. Material: naive CD4+ T cells from blood.

The CDR3: CASSLLGLAGDNEQFF. Here the CDR3 DNA reads TGTGCCAGCAGCTTACTGGGATTAGCGGGGGACAATGAGCAGTTCTTC. The chain employs TRBV7-8 and TRBJ2-1; 9 bases match TRBD2. The V and J ends lost 2 bases and 5 bases, in that order; junction bases with no gene match: 7. This CDR3 has 16 amino acids. Germline V lookup: CDR1 SGHVS, CDR2 FQNEAQ. Full variable domain (missing parts from reference TRBV7-8 and TRBJ2-1): GAGVSQSPRYKVAKRGQDVALRCDPISGHVSLFWYQQALGQGPEFLTYFQNEAQLDKSGLPSDRFFAERPEGSVSTLKIQRTQQEDSAVYLCASSLLGLAGDNEQFFGPGTRLTVL.